This TCR beta chain is from a study of beta chain features in type 1 diabetes. Study-wide findings and caveats: TCRB CDR3s were moderately but significantly shorter in Type 1 diabetes patients in all four CD4+ subsets.

With regard to this clone: The antigen is undetermined.

The authors reverse transcribed all of the isolated RNA, so sequencing captured expressed TCRB transcripts. The repertoire was sequenced with immunoSEQ multiplex PCR; TCRdb's copy has only in-frame clones and lacks some. The sample yields 850,000 to 900,000 clones, roughly 15% seen once. Looked up from germline, CDR1 is LGHNA and CDR2 is YSLEER. The CDR3 totals 15 residues. The V end lost 0 bases, the J end lost 4 bases, and 12 bases lay between the germline ends. This chain connects TRBV4-3 to TRBJ1-1; D perhaps matches TRBD1 (6 bases). The origin of this receptor is a young woman in good health. The sequencing input was naive CD4+ T cells from blood. The CDR3: CASSQEVGASTEAFF. The CDR3 region has the DNA TGCGCCAGCAGCCAAGAGGTGGGGGCGAGCACTGAAGCTTTCTTT.